The TCR beta chain described here comes from a study of shared clonotypes between healthy human individuals. The V gene lost 7 bases and the J gene lost 0 bases, with 13 bases spanning the gap. There are 14 residues in the CDR3. CDR1 is MNHNS and CDR2 is SASEGT in the germline V gene. Assay: immunoSEQ multiplex PCR; the TCRdb copy retains only in-frame clones and omits some. The data hold about 480,000 clones, with approximately 85% observed a single time. V usage is TRBV6-1 and J usage is TRBJ2-7; no clear D gene. The source is a woman aged 40 to 49 in good health. Some clones in this sample may be carry-over from other donors' samples. The source material was PBMCs. DNA of the CDR3: TGTGCCAGCAACGAGCGAACCCGCTCCTACGAGCAGTACTTC. As protein: CASNERTRSYEQYF.